The T cell receptor (beta chain) described here comes from a study of identical twins. V was cut by 9 bases and J by 4 bases, with 21 bases left in between. The CDR3 is 15 amino acids. Germline-derived CDR1 and CDR2 are MGHDK and SYGVNS. General observations from the study: Within cord blood, abundant beta clonotypes carried fewer insertions, but memory repertoires showed no such trend. Models underpredicted monozygotic twin sharing of out-of-frame TCR alpha.

This clonotype was picked up many times. What it binds is unknown. Template switching created a universal primer site, and the cDNA included unique molecular identifiers. TCRdb reanalysed the 5' RACE reads using MiXCR and keeps one entry per CDR3 protein. The table records nearly 650,000 distinct CDR3 sequences, less than 9% of them present only once. The same data also went into a second study, on yellow fever vaccine responses in identical twins.

This receptor was obtained from a woman aged 18-35 years in good health. The sequenced material came from PBMCs. The V gene is TRBV25-1, the J gene TRBJ1-1; no reliable D call. CDR3 sequence reads: CARPEGPRSGTEAFF. Here the CDR3 DNA reads TGTGCCAGACCCGAAGGACCGCGATCGGGCACTGAAGCTTTCTTT.